This T cell receptor (beta chain) was sequenced during a study of a mutant IDH1 vaccine in newly diagnosed glioma. On this clone itself: Its antigen is unidentified.

Only in-frame clones appear in the TCRdb table, and some are missing; sequencing was by immunoSEQ multiplex PCR. The sample contains tens of thousands of clones, roughly 80% of which appear only once. Indicated time point: week 47, end of study. Doses consisted of 300 ug of mutant IDH1 20-mer peptide each, paired with topical imiquimod. The V and J ends lost 0 bases and 2 bases, in that order; junction bases with no gene match: 7. The CDR3 is 16 residues long. The germline gives CDR1 ENHRY, CDR2 SYGVKD. The source material was PBMCs, sampled from a glioma patient whose treatment included an IDH1 peptide vaccine. This TCR was sampled from a man aged 18 to 30 with glioma. Some clones in this sample may be carry-over from other donors' samples. This chain uses TRBV10-3 with TRBJ2-7; 7 nucleotides agree with TRBD1. CDR3 amino acids: CAISESGDRRPYEQYF. The CDR3 DNA reads as TGTGCCATCAGTGAGTCCGGGGACAGAAGGCCCTACGAGCAGTACTTC.